Each of the 18 T cell receptor beta chains below was sequenced from the same sample in a study of OX40 agonist ivuxolimab in advanced cancers. The library was made by the immunoSEQ multiplex PCR assay. TCRdb holds this immuneACCESS table with in-frame rearrangements only. Some clones are missing; in checked studies, unresolved V genes explain under half, and the rest has no known cause. The sample table shows tens of thousands of clones, and more than 75% are seen once. The ten most abundant clones make up about 5% of the sample. Sequences were derived from CD4+ or CD8+ T cells sorted from blood, sampled in a trial of the OX40 agonist ivuxolimab. These receptors were collected from an adult with an advanced solid tumor such as melanoma, head and neck, liver or kidney cancer.

The gene calls are TRBV7-8 and TRBJ1-2; D is possibly TRBD1 (6 bases). The CDR3 has 16 amino acids. V lost 1 base, J lost 6 bases, and 18 bases lay in between. Germline V gene lookup returns CDR1 SGHVS and CDR2 FQNEAQ. The CDR3 sequence is CASSLVRGGRVDGYTF. Written as DNA, the CDR3 is TGTGCCAGCAGCTTAGTCCGTGGGGGCAGGGTCGATGGCTACACCTTC.

In its sample, this clone was seen a few times. The chain uses TRBV4-2 and TRBJ1-1; TRBD1 is a possible D gene (5 bases). V was trimmed by 3 bases and J by 0 bases, leaving 8 bases between them. The CDR3 is 14 amino acids. CDR1 LGHNA and CDR2 YNFKEQ come from the germline V gene. The CDR3 protein is CASSQMTVNTEAFF. The DNA of the CDR3 is TGTGCCAGCAGCCAGATGACAGTGAACACTGAAGCTTTCTTT.

The chain combines TRBV29-1 with TRBJ2-7; weak D call: TRBD2 (6 bases). Germline V gives CDR1 SQVTM, CDR2 ANQGSEA. This CDR3 spans 14 amino acids. The ends were cut back, 6 bases at V and 5 bases at J, with 20 bases in the middle. The CDR3 DNA sequence: TGCAGCGTGGCACTATCCTCTAGCGCCCACGAGCAGTACTTC. This codes for CSVALSSSAHEQYF.

This sequence joins TRBV13 and TRBJ1-3, with TRBD1 as a possible D gene (5 bases). Germline V gene data show CDR1 as PRHDT and CDR2 as FYEKMQ (reference sequence). The ends were cut back, 5 bases at V and 0 bases at J, with 17 bases in the middle. CDR3 length equals 17 residues. The CDR3 is CASSTVGGGTSGNTIYF. CDR3 sequence (DNA): TGTGCCAGCAGCACCGTGGGGGGAGGGACCTCTGGAAACACCATATATTTT.

CDR3 amino acids: CASSLFGQGSEKLFF. CDR3 DNA: TGCGCCAGCAGCTTGTTTGGTCAGGGGAGTGAAAAACTGTTTTTT. The chain is built from TRBV5-1 and TRBJ1-4, with TRBD1 as a possible D gene (6 bases). The V end was cut by 1 base, the J end by 7 bases, with 14 bases between. The CDR3 extends over 15 amino acids. CDR1 and CDR2 (germline): SGHRS, YFSETQ.

V usage is TRBV9 and J usage is TRBJ2-3; no definite D call. The CDR3 spans 13 residues. The V gene's germline CDR1 is SGDLS and CDR2 YYNGEE. Trimming removed 3 bases at V and 6 bases at J, with 11 bases between. This CDR3 reads CASSAPRLDTQYF. CDR3 DNA sequence: TGTGCCAGCAGCGCCCCCCGGCTGGATACGCAGTATTTT. The full variable domain, completed using reference TRBV9 and TRBJ2-3, is DSGVTQTPKHLITATGQRVTLRCSPRSGDLSVYWYQQSLDQGLQFLIQYYNGEERAKGNILERFSAQQFPDLHSELNLSSLELGDSALYFCASSAPRLDTQYFGPGTRLTVL.

The chain uses TRBV12-2 and TRBJ2-1. TRBV12-2 is shown as a pseudogene. This CDR3 has 15 amino acids. Here the CDR3 reads CASRHVPGPLNEQFF. The CDR3 coding sequence is TGTGCAAGTCGCCACGTCCCGGGGCCTCTCAATGAGCAGTTCTTC.

The chain uses TRBV4-3 and TRBJ2-1; 10 bases are a match to TRBD2. The J segment lost 12 bases and the V segment lost 3 bases, leaving 8 bases of the junction unmatched. CDR1 is LGHNA and CDR2 is YSLEER in the germline V gene. The CDR3 has 14 amino acids. The chain's CDR3 is CASSQQTSGEAQFF. CDR3 nucleotides: TGCGCCAGCAGCCAGCAAACTAGCGGGGAGGCGCAGTTCTTC.

The chain combines TRBV21-1 with TRBJ1-2. TRBV21-1 represents a pseudogene. The CDR3 is made up of 13 amino acids. The CDR3 DNA sequence: TGTGCCAGCACCTCCGACGGACGCTATGGCTACACCTTC. It yields the protein CASTSDGRYGYTF.

The rearrangement links TRBV11-3 to TRBJ2-1, with 7 bases that match TRBD1. This CDR3 region has 16 residues. Trimming cost V 2 bases and J 9 bases; bases outside gene matches: 13. Germline CDR1 reads SGHNT; CDR2 reads YENEEA. CDR3 protein: CASSLTPGTPGGEQFF. For the CDR3, the DNA is TGTGCCAGCAGCTTAACCCCCGGGACACCAGGGGGTGAGCAGTTCTTC.

V is TRBV7-8 and J is TRBJ1-4; tentative D call: TRBD1 (5 bases). The V gene's germline CDR1 is SGHVS and CDR2 FQNEAQ. The CDR3 is 16 residues long. V shed 2 bases and J shed 5 bases, with 15 bases lying between them. The CDR3: CASSLSPDSLNEKLFF. Here the CDR3 DNA reads TGTGCCAGCAGCTTATCACCCGACAGCTTGAATGAAAAACTGTTTTTT.

The chain combines TRBV6-6 with TRBJ2-7, with D perhaps given as TRBD1 or TRBD2 (5 bases each). Trimming removed 8 bases at V and 4 bases at J, with 15 bases between. From germline, CDR1 is MNHNY and CDR2 SVGAGI (reference sequence). The CDR3 is 13 residues long. CDR3 amino acids: CASRDPIRYEQYF. The CDR3 DNA reads TGTGCCAGCCGGGACCCCATCCGGTACGAGCAGTACTTC.

The chain has TRBV7-2 and TRBJ2-5; D is ambiguous. Germline CDR1 and CDR2: SGHTA and FQGNSA. The CDR3 contains 13 residues. Between the trimmed V and J ends, which lost 5 bases and 4 bases, there was a span of 11 bases. CDR3 DNA sequence: TGTGCCAGCAGCATACACCTGGGAGAGACCCAGTACTTC. Its translation: CASSIHLGETQYF.

V and J are TRBV7-6 and TRBJ1-2; 7 positions match TRBD1. Germline values: CDR1 SGHVS, CDR2 FNYEAQ. Trimming cost V 5 bases and J 7 bases; bases outside gene matches: 13. CDR3 length equals 15 residues. The CDR3 region is CASSPQTGDLGGYTF. In DNA form, the CDR3 reads TGTGCCAGCAGCCCTCAAACAGGGGATTTGGGTGGCTACACCTTC.

This clone was seen only a few times. J is TRBJ2-1 and V is TRBV6-5; 9 nucleotides match TRBD2. The V segment lost 0 bases and the J segment 10 bases; nucleotides outside the gene matches: 10. The CDR3 totals 16 residues. CDR1 and CDR2 (germline): MNHEY, SVGAGI. CDR3 bases: TGTGCCAGCAGTTACTCTGCCACGGGACTAGCCGACGAGCAGTTCTTC. Amino acids: CASSYSATGLADEQFF.

The chain joins TRBV28 to TRBJ1-5; D not certain. V lost 4 bases, J lost 10 bases, and 8 bases lay in between. The CDR3 spans 11 residues. The germline V gene has CDR1 MDHEN and CDR2 SYDVKM. CDR3 in amino acids: CASSSRAPQHF. DNA of the CDR3: TGTGCCAGCAGTTCCCGCGCACCCCAGCATTTT.

This chain links TRBV5-5 with TRBJ2-7; 9 bases fit TRBD1. The CDR3 extends over 14 amino acids. V lost 1 base and J lost 4; bases outside the gene matches: 3. CDR1 is SGHKS, CDR2 YYEKEE, per germline (reference sequence). CDR3 sequence (DNA): TGTGCCAGCAGCTTGTTGGACAGGGGATACGAGCAGTACTTC. Residues: CASSLLDRGYEQYF.

The rearrangement links TRBV27 to TRBJ1-6; 8 nucleotides agree with TRBD1. The CDR3 contains 17 residues. The trim removed 5 bases at V and 0 bases at J, leaving 6 bases unmatched. The V gene's germline CDR1 is MNHEY and CDR2 SMNVEV (reference sequence). The CDR3 here is CASSPRTGGSYNSPLHF. CDR3 coding DNA: TGTGCCAGCAGTCCTCGAACAGGGGGCTCCTATAATTCACCCCTCCACTTT.